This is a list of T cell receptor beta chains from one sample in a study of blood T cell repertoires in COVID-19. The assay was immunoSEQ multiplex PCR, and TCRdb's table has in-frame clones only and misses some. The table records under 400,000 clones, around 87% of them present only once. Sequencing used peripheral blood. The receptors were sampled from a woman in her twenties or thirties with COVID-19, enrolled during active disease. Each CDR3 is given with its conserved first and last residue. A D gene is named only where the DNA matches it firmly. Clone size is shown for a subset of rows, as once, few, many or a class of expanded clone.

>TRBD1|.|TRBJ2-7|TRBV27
TGTGCCAGCAGTTTCGGGACAGGGGACTACGAGCAGTACTTC
CASSFGTGDYEQYF
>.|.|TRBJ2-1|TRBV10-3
TGTGCCATCCGTGTGGCTCCGCGGGACAATGAGCAGTTCTTC
CAIRVAPRDNEQFF
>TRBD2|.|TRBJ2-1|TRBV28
TGTGCCAGCAGTTTGGGACTAGCGGGAAGCTCCTACAATGAGCAGTTCTTC
CASSLGLAGSSYNEQFF
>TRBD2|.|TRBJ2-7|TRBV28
TGTGCCAGCAGCGAGGGAGGGCCGTACGAGCAGTACTTC
CASSEGGPYEQYF
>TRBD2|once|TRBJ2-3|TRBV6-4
TGTGCCAGCAGCCTGGGACTAGATTCAGATACGCAGTATTTT
CASSLGLDSDTQYF
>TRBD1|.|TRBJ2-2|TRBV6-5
TGTGCCAGCAGCCAACAGGGGGCGTTCGCCGGGGAGCTGTTTTTT
CASSQQGAFAGELFF
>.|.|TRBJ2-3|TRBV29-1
TGCAGCGTTGAAGATCGGGGGAGAACAGATACGCAGTATTTT
CSVEDRGRTDTQYF
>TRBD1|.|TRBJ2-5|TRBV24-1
TGTGCCACCAGTGATTTACAGGGGTCCCTACTCCAAGAGACCCAGTACTTC
CATSDLQGSLLQETQYF
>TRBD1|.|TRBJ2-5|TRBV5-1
TGCGCCAGCAGCTACGGACAGGGAGTAGAGACCCAGTACTTC
CASSYGQGVETQYF
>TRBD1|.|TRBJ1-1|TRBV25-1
TGTGCCAGCAGACAGGGGACCACTGAAGCTTTCTTT
CASRQGTTEAFF
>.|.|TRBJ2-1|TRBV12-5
TGTGCTAGTGGTTTGGTCCCGGACGGGGGGCTACCCTACAATGAGCAGTTCTTC
CASGLVPDGGLPYNEQFF
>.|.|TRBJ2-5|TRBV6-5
TGTGCCAGCAGCCTACAGGGTTTGGAGACCCAGTACTTC
CASSLQGLETQYF
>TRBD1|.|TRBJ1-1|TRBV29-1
TGCAGCGTTGAACCCGACAGGGCTGGGACTGAAGCTTTCTTT
CSVEPDRAGTEAFF
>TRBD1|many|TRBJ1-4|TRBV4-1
TGCGCCAGCAGCGCTGGGACAGGGGGAAATGAAAAACTGTTTTTT
CASSAGTGGNEKLFF
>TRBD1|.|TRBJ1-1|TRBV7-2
TGTGCCAGCAGCCCCGGGACAGTTACTTTCATGAACACTGAAGCTTTCTTT
CASSPGTVTFMNTEAFF
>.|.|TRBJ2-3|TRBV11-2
TGTGCCAGCAGCTCATCCCCAGATACGCAGTATTTT
CASSSSPDTQYF
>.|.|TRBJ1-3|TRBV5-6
TGTGCCAGCAGCTTGAAGGGGGTTGACACCATATATTTT
CASSLKGVDTIYF
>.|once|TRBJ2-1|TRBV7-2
TGTGCCAGCAGCCCGAATGCTAGGAGTGAGCAGTTCTTC
CASSPNARSEQFF
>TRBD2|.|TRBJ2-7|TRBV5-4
TGTGCCAGCAGCTTACCTAGCGGATCTTCCTACGAGCAGTACTTC
CASSLPSGSSYEQYF
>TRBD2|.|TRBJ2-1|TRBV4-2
TGTGCCAGCAGCCAAGATCCGGGAGGGCCAGGATCCTACAATGAGCAGTTCTTC
CASSQDPGGPGSYNEQFF
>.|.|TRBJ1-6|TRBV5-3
TGTGCCAGAAGCCCTATATTAGGAACAGGAGACTTTTCCTCCTATAATTCACCCCTCCACTTT
CARSPILGTGDFSSYNSPLHF
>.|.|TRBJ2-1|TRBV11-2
TGTGCCAGCAGCGCGGGACAGAATGAGCAGTTCTTC
CASSAGQNEQFF
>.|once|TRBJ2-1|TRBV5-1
TGCGCCAGCAGCTCCGGGGGAGCGGGCAATGAGCAGTTCTTC
CASSSGGAGNEQFF
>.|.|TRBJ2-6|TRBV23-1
TGCGCCAGCAGTCAACCGTGCAGCTCTGGGGCCAACGTCCTGACTTTC
CASSQPCSSGANVLTF
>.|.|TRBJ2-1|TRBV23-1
TGCGCCAGCAGTCAAAGGGGGAGGCAAAAGACAGGGTGGTCTTACAATGAGCAGTTCTTC
CASSQRGRQKTGWSYNEQFF
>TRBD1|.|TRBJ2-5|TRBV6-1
TGTGCCAGCAGCGCGAGACAGGGGGGCGCACAGTACTTC
CASSARQGGAQYF
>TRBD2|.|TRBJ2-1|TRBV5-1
TGCGCCAGCAGCTCCTCCGGGACTAGCGGCCCTAGCTCCTACAATGAGCAGTTCTTC
CASSSSGTSGPSSYNEQFF
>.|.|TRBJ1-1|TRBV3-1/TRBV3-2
TGTGCCAGCAGCCAGGCGGGTGAAGCTTTCTTT
CASSQAGEAFF
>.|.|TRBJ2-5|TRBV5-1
TGCGCCAGCAGCTTCGGTCCGTACCAAGAGACCCAGTACTTC
CASSFGPYQETQYF
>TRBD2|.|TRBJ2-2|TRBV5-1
TGCGCCAGCAGCTTGAGGCTAGCGGGAGGGCCTTCCGGGGAGCTGTTTTTT
CASSLRLAGGPSGELFF
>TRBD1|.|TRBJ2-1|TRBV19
TGTGCCAGTAGTAAGGACAGGGTCGTCATTGAGCAGTTCTTC
CASSKDRVVIEQFF
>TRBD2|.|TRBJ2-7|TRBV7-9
TGTGCCAGCAGCCTCCTAGCGGGAGGGCCCAGGGAGCAGTACTTC
CASSLLAGGPREQYF
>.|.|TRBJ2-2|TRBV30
TGTGCCTACCGGACTGGGAACACCGGGGAGCTGTTTTTT
CAYRTGNTGELFF
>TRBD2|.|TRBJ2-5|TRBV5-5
TGTGCCAGCAGCGGACGAGCGGGAGGGCCGGGAGAGACCCAGTACTTC
CASSGRAGGPGETQYF
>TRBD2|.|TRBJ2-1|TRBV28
TGTGCCAGCAGTTTAGAAGCGGGAGGGCCCAATGAGCAGTTCTTC
CASSLEAGGPNEQFF
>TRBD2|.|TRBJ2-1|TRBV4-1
TGCGCCAGCAGCCAAAGCGGGAGGGCGGTTGAGCAGTTCTTC
CASSQSGRAVEQFF
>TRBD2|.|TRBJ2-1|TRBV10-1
TGCGCCAGCCTCGAGGGGCTAGCGGGTCGACGGGAGCAGTTCTTC
CASLEGLAGRREQFF
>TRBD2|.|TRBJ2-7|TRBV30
TGTGCCTGGAGTGTACAATCTAGCGGTGCCTACGAGCAGTACTTC
CAWSVQSSGAYEQYF
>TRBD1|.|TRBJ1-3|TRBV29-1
TGCAGCGTTGCCGCGACAGGGAGAGGCACCATATATTTT
CSVAATGRGTIYF
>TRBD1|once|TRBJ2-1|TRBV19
TGTGCCAGTAGTATAGGGCAGGGGGTCAATGAGCAGTTCTTC
CASSIGQGVNEQFF
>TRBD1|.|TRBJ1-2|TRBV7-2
TGTGCCAGCAGCACACCGGGACAGGGATTTGGCTACACCTTC
CASSTPGQGFGYTF
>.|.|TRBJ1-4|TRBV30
TGTGCCTTCGTATTTGCAACTAATGAAAAACTGTTTTTT
CAFVFATNEKLFF
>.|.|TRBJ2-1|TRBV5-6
TGTGCCAGCAGCCCCGGGGGGCTCGGATACAATGAGCAGTTCTTC
CASSPGGLGYNEQFF
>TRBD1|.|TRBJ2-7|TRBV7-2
TGTGCCAGCAGCCTCCTTGGGACAGGGGGCTCCTACGAGCAGTACTTC
CASSLLGTGGSYEQYF
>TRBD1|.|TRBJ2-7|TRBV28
TGTGCCAGCAGTTTACCCCGACAGGGGAGGAGGAACGAGCAGTACTTC
CASSLPRQGRRNEQYF
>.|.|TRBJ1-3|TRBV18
TGTGCCAGCTCACCTCAGGGGACTGGAAACACCATATATTTT
CASSPQGTGNTIYF
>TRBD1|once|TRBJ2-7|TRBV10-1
TGCGCCAGCAGTGAGAGACAGGGGAACCCCTACGAGCAGTACTTC
CASSERQGNPYEQYF
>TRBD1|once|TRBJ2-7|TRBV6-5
TGTGCAACACCGGGACAGAGCGTCTACGAGCAGTACTTC
CATPGQSVYEQYF
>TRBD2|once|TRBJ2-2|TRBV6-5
TGTGCCAGCAGTTACCGCGGGAGGGCTGGGGAGCTGTTTTTT
CASSYRGRAGELFF
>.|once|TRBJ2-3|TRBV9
TGTGCCAGCAGCCCCCGTGGGGGACAAGCTAGCACAGATACGCAGTATTTT
CASSPRGGQASTDTQYF
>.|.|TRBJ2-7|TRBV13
TGTGCCAGCAGCTCCGGGGGAAAGCAGTACTTC
CASSSGGKQYF
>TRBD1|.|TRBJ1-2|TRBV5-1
TGCGCCAGCAGCTTGGTCACAGGGGCGCCTTCCGGCTACACCTTC
CASSLVTGAPSGYTF
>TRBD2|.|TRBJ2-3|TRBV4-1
TGCGCCATTTTTACCGGGACTAGCGGGCGCCCCCCCATGGATACGCAGTATTTT
CAIFTGTSGRPPMDTQYF